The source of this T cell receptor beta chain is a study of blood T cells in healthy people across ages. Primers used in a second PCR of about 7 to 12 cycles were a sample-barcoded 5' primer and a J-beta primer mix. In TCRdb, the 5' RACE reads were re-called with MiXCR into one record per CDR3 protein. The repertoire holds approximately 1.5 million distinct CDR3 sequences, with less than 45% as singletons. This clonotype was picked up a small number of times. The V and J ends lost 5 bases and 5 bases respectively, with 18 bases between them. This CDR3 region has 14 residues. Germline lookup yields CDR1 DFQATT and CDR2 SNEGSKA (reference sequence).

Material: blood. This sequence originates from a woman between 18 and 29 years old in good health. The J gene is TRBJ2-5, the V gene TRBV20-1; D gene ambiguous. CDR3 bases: TGCAGTGCTGCCAGCCGCCGCGCCGGGGAGACCCAGTACTTC. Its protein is CSAASRRAGETQYF.